Each of the 14 T cell receptor beta chains below was sequenced from the same sample in a study of shared clonotypes between healthy human individuals. Here immunoSEQ multiplex PCR was the method, and the copy in TCRdb shows in-frame clones only, minus some. The sample has 2 million to 2.5 million clones; more than 85% are singletons. Sequenced: naive CD4+ T cells from PBMCs. Subset specified: CD45RA+ positively selected. The source is a man between 18 and 35 years old in good health. Some clones in this sample may be carry-over from other donors' samples.

In its sample, this clone was seen once. This sequence joins TRBV21-1 and TRBJ1-1. TRBV21-1 constitutes a pseudogene. The CDR3 extends over 15 amino acids. CDR3 sequence reads: CASTQGRAMNTEAFF. DNA for the CDR3: TGTGCCAGCACCCAGGGGAGGGCCATGAACACTGAAGCTTTCTTT.

The genes are TRBV7-2 and TRBJ1-2; no reliable D call. The CDR3 extends over 15 amino acids. V lost 1 base and J 5 bases, leaving 14 bases between the germline ends. Germline CDR1 is SGHTA and CDR2 is FQGNSA. The CDR3 DNA reads as TGTGCCAGCAGCTTAGAAGGAGGGTCAGGATATGGCTACACCTTC. Its translation: CASSLEGGSGYGYTF.

The V gene is TRBV7-2, the J gene TRBJ2-7, with unresolved D. The CDR3 is 13 amino acids. Germline CDR1 and CDR2: SGHTA and FQGNSA. The V and J ends lost 6 bases and 0 bases respectively, with 9 bases between them. The CDR3 sequence: CASRGSSSYEQYF. CDR3 nucleotides: TGTGCCAGCAGGGGTAGCAGCTCCTACGAGCAGTACTTC.

The chain uses TRBV19 and TRBJ2-5, with 8 bases aligning to TRBD1. The CDR3 extends over 13 amino acids. The V and J ends lost 5 bases and 1 base, in that order; junction bases with no gene match: 0. The germline V gene encodes CDR1 LNHDA and CDR2 SQIVND (reference sequence). CDR3 protein: CASSGTGQETQYF. In nucleotides, the CDR3 is TGTGCCAGTAGTGGGACAGGCCAAGAGACCCAGTACTTC.

The rearrangement uses TRBV9 and TRBJ2-7, with TRBD2 matching 10 bases. CDR1 is SGDLS, CDR2 YYNGEE, per germline. Trimming cost V 0 bases and J 4 bases; bases outside gene matches: 7. The CDR3 spans 16 residues. The CDR3 loop reads CASSVGLAGVLYEQYF. CDR3 in DNA: TGTGCCAGCAGCGTAGGTCTAGCGGGAGTTTTGTACGAGCAGTACTTC.

The chain joins TRBV4-1 to TRBJ2-1; 10 nucleotides match TRBD1. Unmatched junction bases numbered 13, after V lost 1 base and J lost 7 bases. This CDR3 comprises 18 residues. CDR1 and CDR2 (germline): MGHRA, YSYEKL. CDR3 region: CASSQGVRGQGFGNEQFF. The CDR3 bases are TGCGCCAGCAGCCAAGGGGTTCGGGGACAGGGGTTTGGGAATGAGCAGTTCTTC.

Comments on this clone: Other DNA sequences in the same sample also yield this CDR3. This chain connects TRBV5-1 to TRBJ2-7; 11 positions agree with TRBD2. Germline CDR1 reads SGHRS; CDR2 reads YFSETQ. This CDR3 is 15 amino acids long. V was clipped by 0 bases and J by 4 bases; unmatched bases: 3. CDR3 DNA: TGCGCCAGCAGCTTGGTAGCGGGAGGGGGTTACGAGCAGTACTTC. Translating it yields CASSLVAGGGYEQYF.

This chain joins TRBV7-8 and TRBJ1-5; D is uncertain. CDR1 SGHVS and CDR2 FQNEAQ come from the germline V gene. Trimming removed 5 bases at V and 1 base at J, with 12 bases between. The length of the CDR3 is 15 residues. CDR3 sequence: CASSLRDESNQPQHF. DNA of the CDR3: TGTGCCAGCAGCCTACGGGATGAGAGCAATCAGCCCCAGCATTTT.

The chain is built from TRBV5-4 and TRBJ2-6, with D possibly being TRBD2 (5 bases). The germline V gene encodes CDR1 SGHNT and CDR2 YYREEE (reference sequence). The CDR3 has 15 residues. Trimming took off 3 bases at V and 1 base at J, with 8 bases between the two ends. CDR3 DNA: TGTGCCAGCAGCTCGAGGGCTTCTGGGGCCAACGTCCTGACTTTC. It specifies CASSSRASGANVLTF.

The rearrangement links TRBV28 to TRBJ2-7; no reliable D call. V was clipped by 1 base and J by 1 base, with 11 bases between them. Germline CDR1 and CDR2: MDHEN and SYDVKM. The CDR3 totals 15 residues. CDR3 in amino acids: CASSLSIWGSYEQYF. The CDR3 bases are TGTGCCAGCAGTTTATCTATCTGGGGTTCCTACGAGCAGTACTTC.

The chain joins TRBV5-1 to TRBJ2-2; 10 nucleotides line up with TRBD1. The germline gives CDR1 SGHRS, CDR2 YFSETQ. J lost 6 bases, V lost 4 bases, and 6 bases had no gene match. This CDR3 region has 15 residues. Here the CDR3 DNA reads TGCGCCAGCAGCGGATACGGACAGGGGGCCGGGGAGCTGTTTTTT. This sequence encodes CASSGYGQGAGELFF.

J is TRBJ1-2 and V is TRBV11-2; TRBD1 is a possible D gene (5 bases). The CDR3 spans 13 residues. Germline CDR1 reads SGHAT; CDR2 reads FQNNGV. Trimming removed 3 bases from V and 4 bases from J, with 9 bases in between. This CDR3 is CASSFGAVYGYTF. The CDR3 region has the DNA TGTGCCAGCAGCTTCGGGGCCGTCTATGGCTACACCTTC.

This chain connects TRBV7-2 to TRBJ2-7; D perhaps matches TRBD2 (5 bases). Germline V gives CDR1 SGHTA, CDR2 FQGNSA. The CDR3 has 17 residues. V was shortened by 4 bases and J by 0 bases, with 19 bases between the two germline ends. CDR3 in amino acids: CASSSRPGVRNSYEQYF. In DNA, the CDR3 is TGTGCCAGCAGCTCCCGCCCCGGGGTCCGAAACTCCTACGAGCAGTACTTC.

As regards this clone: Other DNA sequences from this sample encode an identical CDR3 as well. V is TRBV7-9 and J is TRBJ1-1; D remains unclear. Germline lookup yields CDR1 SEHNR and CDR2 FQNEAQ (reference sequence). Trimming removed 5 bases at V and 1 base at J, with 11 bases between. The CDR3 is 14 residues long. CDR3 region: CASSLGARNTEAFF. The CDR3, as DNA: TGTGCCAGCAGCCTTGGCGCCAGGAACACTGAAGCTTTCTTT. Together with reference TRBV7-9 and TRBJ1-1, the CDR3 gives the full variable domain: DTGVSQNPRHKITKRGQNVTFRCDPISEHNRLYWYRQTLGQGPEFLTYFQNEAQLEKSRLLSDRFSAERPKGSFSTLEIQRTEQGDSAMYLCASSLGARNTEAFFGQGTRLTVV.